This T cell receptor (beta chain) came from a study of PD-L1 blockade in urothelial cancer. Turning to the study itself: The patients first took atezolizumab in about 2014, receiving 1,200 mg intravenously every 3 weeks. Per blood sample, T cells had a median of roughly 150,000. Study conclusions and caveats: The study found that durable-benefit patients expanded tumor-associated blood clones more at 3 weeks.

A single count supports this clone. Its target is unknown. Time point in this sample: pretreatment peripheral blood. Germline CDR1 reads GTSNPN; CDR2 reads SVGIG (reference sequence). V was shortened by 2 bases and J by 9 bases, with 14 bases between the two germline ends. The CDR3 contains 13 residues. Assay: immunoSEQ multiplex PCR; the TCRdb copy retains only in-frame clones and omits some. The repertoire holds 130,000 or so clones, with 84% as singletons. This TCR derives from a man aged 50 to 59 with urothelial cancer. The material was PBMCs, obtained around atezolizumab (anti-PD-L1) treatment. The chain joins TRBV30 to TRBJ1-5; D uncertain. The CDR3 DNA reads TGTGCCTGGAGTCCCGGGTTAGAGGGGCCCCAGCATTTT. Translated: CAWSPGLEGPQHF.